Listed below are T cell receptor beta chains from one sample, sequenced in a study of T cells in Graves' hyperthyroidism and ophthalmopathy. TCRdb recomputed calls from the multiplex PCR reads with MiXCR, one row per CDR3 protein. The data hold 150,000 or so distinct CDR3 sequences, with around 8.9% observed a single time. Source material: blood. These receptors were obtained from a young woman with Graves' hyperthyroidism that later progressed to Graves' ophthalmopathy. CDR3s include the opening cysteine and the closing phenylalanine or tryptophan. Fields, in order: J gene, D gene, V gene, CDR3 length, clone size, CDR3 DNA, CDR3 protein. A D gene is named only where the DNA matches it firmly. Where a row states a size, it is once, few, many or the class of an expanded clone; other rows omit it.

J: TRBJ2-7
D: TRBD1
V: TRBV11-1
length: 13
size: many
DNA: TGTGCCAGCAGCTTTGGGACAGGGTACGAGCAGTACTTC
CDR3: CASSFGTGYEQYF

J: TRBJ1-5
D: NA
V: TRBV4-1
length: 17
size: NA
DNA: TGCGCCAGCAGCCAAGGCAGGATTTTTTCTAGCAATCAGCCCCAGCATTTT
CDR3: CASSQGRIFSSNQPQHF

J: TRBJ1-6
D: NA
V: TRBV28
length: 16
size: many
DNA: TGTGCCAGCAGTTTATCAGGGCTATCCTATAATTCACCCCTCCACTTT
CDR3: CASSLSGLSYNSPLHF

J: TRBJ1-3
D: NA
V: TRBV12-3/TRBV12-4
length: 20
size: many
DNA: TGTGCCAGCTGGGACATTAGGTTATTCAAACAGGGAAGGACTGGAAACACCATATATTTT
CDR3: CASWDIRLFKQGRTGNTIYF

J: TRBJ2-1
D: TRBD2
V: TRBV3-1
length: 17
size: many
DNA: TGTGCCAGCAGCCAAGATTTGAGCGGGAGGGCCTATAGTGAGCAGTTCTTC
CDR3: CASSQDLSGRAYSEQFF

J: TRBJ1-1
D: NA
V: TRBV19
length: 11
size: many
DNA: TGTGCCAGTAGTATGGGAGGAAAGGCTTTCTTT
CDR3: CASSMGGKAFF

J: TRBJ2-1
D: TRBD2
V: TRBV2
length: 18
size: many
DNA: TGTGCCAGCAGTGTAGGTAGACTAGCGGGAGGAAAGGACAATGAGCAGTTCTTC
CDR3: CASSVGRLAGGKDNEQFF

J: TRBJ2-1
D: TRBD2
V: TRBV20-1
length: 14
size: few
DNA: TGCAGTGCTAGAGTGGGCGGGAGGAGGAATGAGCAGTTCTTC
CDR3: CSARVGGRRNEQFF

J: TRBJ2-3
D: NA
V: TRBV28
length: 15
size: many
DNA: TGTGCCAGCAGTTTATGGGGCGGTGACACAGATACGCAGTATTTT
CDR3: CASSLWGGDTDTQYF

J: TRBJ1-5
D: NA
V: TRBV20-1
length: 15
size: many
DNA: TGCAGTGCTAGAGATTGGGGTAAAAGCAATCAGCCCCAGCATTTT
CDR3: CSARDWGKSNQPQHF

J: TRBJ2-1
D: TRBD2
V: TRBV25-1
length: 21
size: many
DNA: TGTGCCAGCAGTGCAAGGACCGGGACTAGTCCATATTTGAGCTCCTACAATGAGCAGTTCTTC
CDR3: CASSARTGTSPYLSSYNEQFF

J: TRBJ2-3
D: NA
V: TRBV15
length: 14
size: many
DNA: TGTGCCACCAGCAAAAGCGGGAGCACAGATACGCAGTATTTT
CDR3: CATSKSGSTDTQYF

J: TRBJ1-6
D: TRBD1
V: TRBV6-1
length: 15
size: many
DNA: TGTGCCAGCAGGCGCGAAGCAGGGGGCCATTCACCCCTCCACTTT
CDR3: CASRREAGGHSPLHF

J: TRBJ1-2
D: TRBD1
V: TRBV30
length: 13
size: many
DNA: TGTGCCTGGAGTCCCGGACAGGGCGATGGCTACACCTTC
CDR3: CAWSPGQGDGYTF

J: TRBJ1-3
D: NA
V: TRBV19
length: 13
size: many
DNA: TGTGCCAGTCATATCAGGGGTGGAAACACCATATATTTT
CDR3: CASHIRGGNTIYF

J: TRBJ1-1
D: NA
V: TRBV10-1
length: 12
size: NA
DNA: TGCGCCAGCAGGGACAGAGGGGATGAAGCTTTCTTT
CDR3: CASRDRGDEAFF

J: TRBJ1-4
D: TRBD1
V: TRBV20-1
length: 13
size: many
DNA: TGCAGTGCCGGACAGGGTTCTGTTGGGAAACTGTTTTTT
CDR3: CSAGQGSVGKLFF

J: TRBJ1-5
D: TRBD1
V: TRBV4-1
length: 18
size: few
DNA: TGCGCCAGCAGCCAAGTTAGAGGACAGGGGTTTAGCAATCAGCCCCAGCATTTT
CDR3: CASSQVRGQGFSNQPQHF

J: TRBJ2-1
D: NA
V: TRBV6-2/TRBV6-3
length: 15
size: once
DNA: TGTGCCAGCAGTTACCGAGGTGGGGGCTACAATGAGCAGTTCTTC
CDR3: CASSYRGGGYNEQFF

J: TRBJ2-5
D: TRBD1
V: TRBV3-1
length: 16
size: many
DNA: TGTGCCAGCAGCCAAGATCAGGGGGCGGATGGAGAGACCCAGTACTTC
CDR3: CASSQDQGADGETQYF

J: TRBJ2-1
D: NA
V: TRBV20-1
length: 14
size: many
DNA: TGCAGTGTTGTTAAAGCCCACTCCTACAATGAGCAGTTCTTC
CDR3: CSVVKAHSYNEQFF

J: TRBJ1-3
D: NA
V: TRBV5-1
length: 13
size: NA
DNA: TGCGCCAGCAGCTTGGGACAGGAAAACACCATATATTTT
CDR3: CASSLGQENTIYF

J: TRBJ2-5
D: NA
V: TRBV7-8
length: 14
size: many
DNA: TGTGCCAGCAGCTTAGCTACGCGCGTGGAGACCCAGTACTTC
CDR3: CASSLATRVETQYF

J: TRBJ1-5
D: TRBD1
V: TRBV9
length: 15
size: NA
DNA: TGTGCCAGCAGCGTAGCTGGGACAGGGGGTCAGCCCCAGCATTTT
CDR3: CASSVAGTGGQPQHF

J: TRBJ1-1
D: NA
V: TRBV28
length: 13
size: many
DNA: TGTGCCAGCAGTTCAAACACGCGAACTGAAGCTTTCTTT
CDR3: CASSSNTRTEAFF

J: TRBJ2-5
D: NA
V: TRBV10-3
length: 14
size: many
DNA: TGTGCCATCAGTCTCCGGGACATAAAAGAGACCCAGTACTTC
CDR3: CAISLRDIKETQYF

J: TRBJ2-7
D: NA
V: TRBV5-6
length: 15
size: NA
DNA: TGTGCCAGCAGCTTGGGAGGCAGGGGTCCCTACGAGCAGTACTTC
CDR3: CASSLGGRGPYEQYF

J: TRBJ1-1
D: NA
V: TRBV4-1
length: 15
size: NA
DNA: TGCGCCAGCAGCCAGGTACGGGGACCCGAGGGTGAAGCTTTCTTT
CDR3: CASSQVRGPEGEAFF

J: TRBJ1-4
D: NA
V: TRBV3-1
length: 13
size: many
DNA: TGTGCCAGCAGCTCAAGCGGGCCTGAAAAACTGTTTTTT
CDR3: CASSSSGPEKLFF

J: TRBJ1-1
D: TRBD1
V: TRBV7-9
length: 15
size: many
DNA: TGTGCCAGCAGTCGACAGGGGATGATTAACACTGAAGCTTTCTTT
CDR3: CASSRQGMINTEAFF

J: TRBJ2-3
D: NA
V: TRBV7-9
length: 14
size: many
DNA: TGTGCCAGCAGCTTAAGGCAGACCACAGATACGCAGTATTTT
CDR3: CASSLRQTTDTQYF

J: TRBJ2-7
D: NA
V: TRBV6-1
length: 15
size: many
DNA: TGTGCCAGCAGTCCAGAGGGGTCGTTCGTGTACGAGCAGTACTTC
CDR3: CASSPEGSFVYEQYF

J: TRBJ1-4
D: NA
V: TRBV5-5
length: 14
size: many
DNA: TGTGCCAGCAGCTCAGGATTGGTTAATGAAAAACTGTTTTTT
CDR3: CASSSGLVNEKLFF

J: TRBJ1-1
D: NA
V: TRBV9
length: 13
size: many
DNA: TGTGCCAGCAGCGTAGAGGGGAACACTGAAGCTTTCTTT
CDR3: CASSVEGNTEAFF

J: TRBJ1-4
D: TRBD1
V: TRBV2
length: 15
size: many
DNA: TGTGCCAGCAGTGAGGCTACAGGGGAAGGGGAAAAACTGTTTTTT
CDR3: CASSEATGEGEKLFF

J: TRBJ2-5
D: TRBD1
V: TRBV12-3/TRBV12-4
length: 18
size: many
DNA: TGTGCCAGCAGTCCGCAAGCTCACGGGACAGGGAACCAAGAGACCCAGTACTTC
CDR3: CASSPQAHGTGNQETQYF

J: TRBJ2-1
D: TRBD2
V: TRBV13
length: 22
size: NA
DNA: TGTGCCAGCAGCTCTTGGACTAGCGGGAGCACCAAAGGGATGAGCAGTTTGGGCCCGCAGTTCTTC
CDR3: CASSSWTSGSTKGMSSLGPQFF

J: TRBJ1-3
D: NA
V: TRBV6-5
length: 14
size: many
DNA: TGTGCCAGCAGTTACTCGAGCGGGGGAAACACCATATATTTT
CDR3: CASSYSSGGNTIYF

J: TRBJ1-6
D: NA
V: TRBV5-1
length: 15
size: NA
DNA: TGCGCCAGCAGCTTGGAGGGGGGCGGAGGTTCACCCCTCCACTTT
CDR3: CASSLEGGGGSPLHF

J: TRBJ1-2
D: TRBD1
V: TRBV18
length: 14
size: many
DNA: TGTGCCAGCTCACTTTTTCCAGGGGGCGAAGGCTACACCTTC
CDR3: CASSLFPGGEGYTF

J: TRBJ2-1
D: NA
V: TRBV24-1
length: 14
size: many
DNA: TGTGCCACCAGTGATTTGAGCAGGGAGAATGAGCAGTTCTTC
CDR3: CATSDLSRENEQFF

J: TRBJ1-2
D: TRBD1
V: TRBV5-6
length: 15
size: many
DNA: TGTGCCAGCAGCTTACGGACAGGGACCGTCTATGGCTACACCTTC
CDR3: CASSLRTGTVYGYTF

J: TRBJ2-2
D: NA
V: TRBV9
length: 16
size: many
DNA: TGTGCCAGCAGCGGAAATGGAGCATCGGCGGTCGGGGAGCTGTTTTTT
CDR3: CASSGNGASAVGELFF

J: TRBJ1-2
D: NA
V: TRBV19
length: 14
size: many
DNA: TGTGCCAGTAGACCCCCGGGGGACTACTATGGCTACACCTTC
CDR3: CASRPPGDYYGYTF

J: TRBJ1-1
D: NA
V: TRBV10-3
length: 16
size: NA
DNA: TGTGCCATCAGTGAATTGTGGCGGGGGAATAGGACTGAAGCTTTCTTT
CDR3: CAISELWRGNRTEAFF

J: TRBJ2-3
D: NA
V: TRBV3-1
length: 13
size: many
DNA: TGTGCCAGCAGCCAAAGGATCACAGATACGCAGTATTTT
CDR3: CASSQRITDTQYF

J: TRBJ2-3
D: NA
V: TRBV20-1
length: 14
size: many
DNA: TGCAGTGCTACAGGGGTTCTCGGCACAGATACGCAGTATTTT
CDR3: CSATGVLGTDTQYF

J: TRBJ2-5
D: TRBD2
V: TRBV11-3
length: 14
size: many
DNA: TGTGCCAGCAGCAAGGGAGGGGACCAAGAGACCCAGTACTTC
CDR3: CASSKGGDQETQYF

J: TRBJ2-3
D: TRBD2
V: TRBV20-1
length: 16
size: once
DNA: TGCAGTGCTCAATACCGTAGCGGGAGTGGCACAGATATGCAGTATTTT
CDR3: CSAQYRSGSGTDMQYF

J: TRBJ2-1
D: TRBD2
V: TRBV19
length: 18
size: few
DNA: TGTGCCAGTAGTATGGCCCAGGCGGCCACTAGCGGGGATAATGAGCAGTTCTTC
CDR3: CASSMAQAATSGDNEQFF

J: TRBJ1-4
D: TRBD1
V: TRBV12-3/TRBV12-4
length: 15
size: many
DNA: TGTGCCAGCAGTCTAGACAGGGGGAACCATGAAAAACTGTTTTTT
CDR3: CASSLDRGNHEKLFF

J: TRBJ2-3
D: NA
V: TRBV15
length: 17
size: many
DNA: TGTGCCACCAGCAGAGCAGGGGTGGGGGGAAGCACAGATACGCAGTATTTT
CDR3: CATSRAGVGGSTDTQYF

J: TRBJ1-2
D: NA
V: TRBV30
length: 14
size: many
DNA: TGTGCCTGGAGTTTACAACCGCAAGGCTCTGGCTACACCTTC
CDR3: CAWSLQPQGSGYTF

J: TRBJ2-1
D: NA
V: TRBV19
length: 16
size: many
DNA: TGTGCCAGTAGTCCGATTCGGGGACGGACCTACAATGAGCAGTTCTTC
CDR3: CASSPIRGRTYNEQFF

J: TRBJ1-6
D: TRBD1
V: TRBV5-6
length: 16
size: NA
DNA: TGTGCCAGCAGCTTGGCGGGACAGGGGTATAATTCACCCCTCCACTTT
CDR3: CASSLAGQGYNSPLHF

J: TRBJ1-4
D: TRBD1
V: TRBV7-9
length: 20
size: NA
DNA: TGTGCCAGCAGCTCTAGGACCGGGACAGGTATATCCGCAACTAATGAAAAACTGTTTTTT
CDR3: CASSSRTGTGISATNEKLFF

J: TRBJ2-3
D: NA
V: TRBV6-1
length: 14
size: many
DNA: TGTGCCATACGACAGACTACTAGCACAGATACGCAGTATTTT
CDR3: CAIRQTTSTDTQYF